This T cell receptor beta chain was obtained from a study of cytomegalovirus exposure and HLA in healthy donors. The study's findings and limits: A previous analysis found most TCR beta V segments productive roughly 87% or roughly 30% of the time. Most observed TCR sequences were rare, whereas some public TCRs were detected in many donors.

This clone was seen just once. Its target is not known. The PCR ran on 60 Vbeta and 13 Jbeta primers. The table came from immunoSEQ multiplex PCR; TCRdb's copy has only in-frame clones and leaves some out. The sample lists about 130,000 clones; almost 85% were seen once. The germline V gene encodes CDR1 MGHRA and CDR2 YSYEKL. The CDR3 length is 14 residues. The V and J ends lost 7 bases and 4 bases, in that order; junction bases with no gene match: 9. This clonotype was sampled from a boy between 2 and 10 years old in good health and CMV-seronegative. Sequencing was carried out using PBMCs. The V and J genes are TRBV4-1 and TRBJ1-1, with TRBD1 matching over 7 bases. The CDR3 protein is CASTQVTGTTEAFF. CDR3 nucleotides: TGCGCCAGCACCCAGGTGACAGGGACCACTGAAGCTTTCTTT.